A selection of T cell receptor beta chains follows, all from one sample in a study of cytomegalovirus exposure and HLA in healthy donors. Method: immunoSEQ multiplex PCR; TCRdb's copy keeps in-frame clones and lacks some. In the table there are 80,000 to 100,000 clones, 79% of which are singletons. Sequencing input: PBMCs. The receptors were sampled from a male donor in good health and CMV-seropositive. The CDR3 runs from the conserved cysteine through the conserved F or W. The D gene is left open where the match is weak.

V gene	D gene	J gene	CDR3 DNA	CDR3 protein
TRBV4-2	NA	TRBJ1-5	TGTGCCAGCAGCCAAGATATTGGGGCGGCCCATGAGCCCCAGCATTTT	CASSQDIGAAHEPQHF
TRBV7-3	TRBD1	TRBJ1-1	TGTGCCAGCAGCTTCCCAGGACAGGGGGTAAGGGCTGAAGCTTTCTTT	CASSFPGQGVRAEAFF
TRBV27	TRBD1	TRBJ2-1	TGTGCCAGCAGCCCATACAGGGGAATGACCTACAATGAGCAGTTCTTC	CASSPYRGMTYNEQFF
TRBV7-9	TRBD1	TRBJ1-1	TGTGCCAGCAGCTCGGACAGGGAGGCTTTCTTT	CASSSDREAFF
TRBV7-9	NA	TRBJ1-1	TGTGCCAGCAGCTCCGCCTTAGGGAGGACTGAAGCTTTCTTT	CASSSALGRTEAFF
TRBV6-4	TRBD1	TRBJ2-3	TGTGCCAGCAGTGAGCAGGGGGTGCCGACAGATACGCAGTATTTT	CASSEQGVPTDTQYF
TRBV2	NA	TRBJ2-7	TGTGCCAGCAGTGAGAGCGGAATGAACGAGCAGTACTTC	CASSESGMNEQYF
TRBV13	TRBD2	TRBJ2-7	TGTGCCAGCAGCAAATCCCCCGGGACTAGTCGGTCCGAGCAGTACTTC	CASSKSPGTSRSEQYF
TRBV6-1	TRBD1	TRBJ2-7	TGTGCCAGCAGTGAAGCTGGGACAGGGTCGAGCGACGAGCAGTACTTC	CASSEAGTGSSDEQYF
TRBV28	TRBD1	TRBJ1-1	TGTGCCAGCTACCCCCAGGGGGAGTGGTTGAACACTGAAGCTTTCTTT	CASYPQGEWLNTEAFF
TRBV5-1	TRBD1	TRBJ2-6	TGCGCCAGCAGCCGGGACAGCCTCTCTGGGGCCAACGTCCTGACTTTC	CASSRDSLSGANVLTF
TRBV29-1	NA	TRBJ2-4	TGCAGCGTCGTCAGGGGCATTAAAAACATTCAGTACTTC	CSVVRGIKNIQYF
TRBV5-6	NA	TRBJ1-1	TGTGCCAGCAGTCGACAAGGAGGTGGTACTGAAGCTTTCTTT	CASSRQGGGTEAFF
TRBV27	NA	TRBJ2-7	TGTGCCAGCAGTTTAGGTCCGACGGGGGGCGGGCCCTACGAGCAGTACTTC	CASSLGPTGGGPYEQYF